The clone carrying this T cell receptor (beta chain) appeared a few times. What it binds is unknown. This sample stems from a study of T cell repertoires in cytomegalovirus infection. Study-level information: CMV infection plus the matching HLA type was flagged by public TCR beta signatures.

Study-level points and caveats: Within the response measured ex vivo, HLA-C-restricted CMV-specific TCR beta clonotypes were dominant. Cumulative public TCR beta family frequency identified carriers of CMV plus the relevant HLA.

There are 16 residues in the CDR3. V dropped 8 bases and J dropped 2 bases, with 16 bases sitting between them. The germline gives CDR1 MNHGY, CDR2 SAAAGT. TCRdb analysed the reads with MiXCR anew, one entry per CDR3 protein. The sample lists hundreds of thousands of distinct CDR3 sequences, over 7.5% occurring once. This clonotype was obtained from a human donor in good health (CMV status not recorded). Some clones in this sample may be carry-over from other donors' samples. The sequenced sample consisted of PBMCs. The V gene is TRBV6-8, the J gene TRBJ2-6, with D tentatively TRBD2 (6 bases). CDR3: CASPPKRGTGANVLTF. In DNA, the CDR3 is TGTGCCAGCCCCCCAAAACGGGGGACTGGGGCCAACGTCCTGACTTTC.